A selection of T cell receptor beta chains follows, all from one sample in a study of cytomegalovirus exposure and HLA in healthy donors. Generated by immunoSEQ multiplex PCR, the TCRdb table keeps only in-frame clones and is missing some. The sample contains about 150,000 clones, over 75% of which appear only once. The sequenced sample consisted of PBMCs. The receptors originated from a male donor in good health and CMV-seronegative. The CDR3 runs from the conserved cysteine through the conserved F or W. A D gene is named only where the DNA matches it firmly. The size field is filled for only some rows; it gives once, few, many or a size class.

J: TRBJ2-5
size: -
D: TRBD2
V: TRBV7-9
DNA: TGTGCCAGCAGCTTCGGACTAGCGAGGTCCCGGGAGACCCAGTACTTC
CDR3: CASSFGLARSRETQYF

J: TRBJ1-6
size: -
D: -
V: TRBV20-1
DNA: TGCAGTGCCGGTTCAGGGCCGAGCCTCCACTTT
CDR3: CSAGSGPSLHF

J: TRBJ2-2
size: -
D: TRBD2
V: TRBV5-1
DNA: TGCGCCAGCAGCTTCGACGGGAGGGCCGACGGGGAGCTGTTTTTT
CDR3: CASSFDGRADGELFF

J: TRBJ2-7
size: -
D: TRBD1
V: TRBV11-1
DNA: TGTGCCAGCAGCTTAGGGACAGGGGATCTGTACGAGCAGTACTTC
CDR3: CASSLGTGDLYEQYF

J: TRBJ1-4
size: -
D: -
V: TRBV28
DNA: TGTGCCAGCGGGCAGGGAGGGGATGAAAAACTGTTTTTT
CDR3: CASGQGGDEKLFF

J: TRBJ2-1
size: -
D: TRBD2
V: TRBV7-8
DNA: TGTGCCACAACTCCACTAGCGGGGGACGGGGGTGAGCAGTTCTTC
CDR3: CATTPLAGDGGEQFF

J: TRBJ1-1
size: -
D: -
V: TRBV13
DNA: TGTGCCAGCAGCCAGGGATGGGGCACTGAAGCTTTCTTT
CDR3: CASSQGWGTEAFF

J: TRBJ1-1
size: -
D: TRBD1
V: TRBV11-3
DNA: TGTGCCAGCAGCTTAGACAGGGGGCGGACTGAAGCTTTCTTT
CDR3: CASSLDRGRTEAFF

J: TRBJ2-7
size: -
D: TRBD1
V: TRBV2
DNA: TGTGCCAGCACTCTAGGGACAGCCTACGAGCAGTACTTC
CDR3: CASTLGTAYEQYF

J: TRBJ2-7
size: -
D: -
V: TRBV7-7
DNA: TGTGCCAGCAGTCCCGGGACTCTCTACGAGCAGTACTTC
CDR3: CASSPGTLYEQYF

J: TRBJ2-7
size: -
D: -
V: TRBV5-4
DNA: TGTGCCAGCAGCCCTGGGTGGAACTACGAGCAGTACTTC
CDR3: CASSPGWNYEQYF

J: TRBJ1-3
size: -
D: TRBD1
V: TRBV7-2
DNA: TGTGCCAGCAGCTCACCGGACAGGGGATCGTATGATGGAACCACCATATATTTT
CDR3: CASSSPDRGSYDGTTIYF

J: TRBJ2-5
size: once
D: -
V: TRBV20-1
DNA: TGCAGTGCTAGGAGGGAGACCCAGTACTTC
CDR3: CSARRETQYF

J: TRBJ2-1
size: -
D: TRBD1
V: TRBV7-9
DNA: TGTTCCAGCAGCCGAGGGGGCAGTTCCTACAATGAGCAGTTCTTC
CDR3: CSSSRGGSSYNEQFF

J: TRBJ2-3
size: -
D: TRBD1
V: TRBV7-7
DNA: TGTGCCAGCAGCTTAGAACGCCAGGGGGCCTCTGAGACGCAGTATTTT
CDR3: CASSLERQGASETQYF

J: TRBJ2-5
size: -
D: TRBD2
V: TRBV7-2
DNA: TGTGCCAGCAGCTCGCGAGCGGGAGAAGAGACCCAGTACTTC
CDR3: CASSSRAGEETQYF

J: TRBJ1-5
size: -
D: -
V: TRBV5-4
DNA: TGTGCCAGCAGCCGGGACACAAATCAGCCCCAGCATTTT
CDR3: CASSRDTNQPQHF

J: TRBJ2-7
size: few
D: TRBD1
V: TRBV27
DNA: TGTGCCAGCAGAATCGCAGGGGGTGCGTACGAGCAGTACTTC
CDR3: CASRIAGGAYEQYF

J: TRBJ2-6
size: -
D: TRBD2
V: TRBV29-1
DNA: TGCAGCGTTGAAGATCCCCCAGGGAGGGTCGGGTCTGGGGCCAACGTCCTGACTTTC
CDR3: CSVEDPPGRVGSGANVLTF

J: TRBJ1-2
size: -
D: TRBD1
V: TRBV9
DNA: TGTGCCAGCTCCATTCAGGACAGGGCGTTCGGTGGCTACACCTTC
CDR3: CASSIQDRAFGGYTF

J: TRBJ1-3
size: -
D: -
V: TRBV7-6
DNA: TGTGCCAGCAGCTCTCGTACTGGAAACACCATATATTTT
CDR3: CASSSRTGNTIYF

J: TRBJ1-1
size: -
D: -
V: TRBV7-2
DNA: TGTGCCAGCAGCCCCCGGACTGTAAACCCGAACACTGAAGCTTTCTTT
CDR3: CASSPRTVNPNTEAFF

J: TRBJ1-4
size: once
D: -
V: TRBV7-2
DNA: TGTGCCAGCAGCTTAGTGGCGTCGGGGGTTGAAACTAATGAAAAACTGTTTTTT
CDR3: CASSLVASGVETNEKLFF

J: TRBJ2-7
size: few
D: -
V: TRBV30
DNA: TGTGCCTGGAGTGTCACTTCCTACGAGCAGTACTTC
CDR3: CAWSVTSYEQYF

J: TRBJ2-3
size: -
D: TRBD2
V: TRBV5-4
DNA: TGTGCCAGCAGCCAGACTAGCGGGAGATGGGATACGCAGTATTTT
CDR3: CASSQTSGRWDTQYF

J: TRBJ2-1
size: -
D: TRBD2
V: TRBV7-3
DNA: TGTGCCAGCAGCCGGGGACTAGGAATACAGAATGAGCAGTTCTTC
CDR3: CASSRGLGIQNEQFF

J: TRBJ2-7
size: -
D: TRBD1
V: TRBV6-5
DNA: TGTGCCAGCAGAGCGACAGGGTCCGAGCAGTACTTC
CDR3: CASRATGSEQYF

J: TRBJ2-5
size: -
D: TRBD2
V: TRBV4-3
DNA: TGCGCCAGCAGCCAAAGGACTAGCGGGGATCTCGAGACCCAGTACTTC
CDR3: CASSQRTSGDLETQYF

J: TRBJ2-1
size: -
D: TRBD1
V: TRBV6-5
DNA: TGTGCCAGCAACCAAAGACAGGGGCCATACAATGAGCAGTTCTTC
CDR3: CASNQRQGPYNEQFF

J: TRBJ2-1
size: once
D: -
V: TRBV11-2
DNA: TGTGCCAGCAGCTTAGGTCCCAGCGGGAATGAGCAGTTCTTC
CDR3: CASSLGPSGNEQFF